These 8 T cell receptor beta chains were sequenced from one sample in a study of Ad26.COV2.S vaccination and SARS-CoV-2 variants. Regarding treatment: 15 to 20 received Ad26.COV2.S at low or high dose, single or two shots; several received placebo; per-sample allocation not given. Sampling was performed 63 days after the first vaccine or placebo injection. The repertoire was sequenced with immunoSEQ multiplex PCR; TCRdb's copy has only in-frame clones and lacks some. The table shows approximately 420,000 clones, with roughly 90% occurring only once. Sequences were derived from peripheral blood, sampled in a trial of Ad26.COV2.S vaccine versus placebo. The receptor set was obtained from a person between 18 and 65 years old who received the Ad26.COV2.S COVID-19 vaccine or a placebo.

The V call is TRBV4-3, the J call TRBJ2-1, with D tentatively TRBD2 (5 bases). V shed 5 bases and J shed 0 bases, with 11 bases lying between them. The CDR3 extends over 15 amino acids. CDR1 is LGHNA and CDR2 is YSLEER in the germline V gene. The CDR3 loop is CASSGRGSSYNEQFF. CDR3 bases: TGCGCCAGCAGCGGACGGGGAAGCTCCTACAATGAGCAGTTCTTC.

This clone was detected a few times. This CDR3 is also generated by other DNA sequences in the sample. The rearrangement uses TRBV4-1 and TRBJ1-5, with D unresolved. This CDR3 comprises 13 residues. From germline, CDR1 is MGHRA and CDR2 YSYEKL. Deletions cut 0 bases from V and 4 bases from J, with 4 bases between. This chain's CDR3 is CASSQDRNQPQHF. The DNA of the CDR3 is TGCGCCAGCAGCCAAGATCGTAATCAGCCCCAGCATTTT.

This rearrangement joins TRBV29-1 to TRBJ2-5, with D unresolved. Deletions cut 4 bases from V and 0 bases from J, with 6 bases between. Germline V lookup: CDR1 SQVTM, CDR2 ANQGSEA. The CDR3 sequence is 12 residues long. CDR3 protein: CSVGTDQETQYF. CDR3 DNA sequence: TGCAGCGTTGGTACGGACCAAGAGACCCAGTACTTC.

The V and J genes are TRBV27 and TRBJ2-7; possible D gene TRBD2, 5 bases. The CDR3 loop spans 14 amino acids. Germline assignment: CDR1 MNHEY and CDR2 SMNVEV (reference sequence). Trimming shortened V by 2 bases and J by 4 bases, and 12 bases separated the two germline ends. CDR3 bases: TGTGCCAGCAGTTTAGCGGGCGCTAATTACGAGCAGTACTTC. This sequence encodes CASSLAGANYEQYF.

In regard to this clone: The sample has other DNA sequences that encode this CDR3 too. V usage is TRBV6-2 or TRBV6-3 and J usage is TRBJ2-1; D not resolved. CDR1 is MNHEY and CDR2 is SVGEGT in the germline V gene. Deletions cut 6 bases from V and 5 bases from J, with 5 bases between. The CDR3 totals 11 residues. The CDR3 here is CASSRDNEQFF. CDR3 coding DNA: TGTGCCAGCAGCAGAGACAATGAGCAGTTCTTC.

The chain has TRBV19 and TRBJ1-6; 7 bases match TRBD1. This CDR3 contains 14 residues. Per germline, CDR1 LNHDA and CDR2 SQIVND (reference sequence). V lost 6 bases and J lost 10; bases outside the gene matches: 9. CDR3 protein: CASSRDRVDSPLHF. CDR3 sequence (DNA): TGTGCCAGTAGCAGAGACAGGGTCGACTCACCCCTCCACTTT.

V is TRBV30 and J is TRBJ2-2; D assignment may be TRBD1 or TRBD2 (5 bases each). The germline V gene encodes CDR1 GTSNPN and CDR2 SVGIG (reference sequence). V was shortened by 4 bases and J by 6 bases, with 12 bases between the two germline ends. The CDR3 is 13 amino acids. The CDR3 here is CAWKREQAGELFF. CDR3 coding DNA: TGTGCCTGGAAGAGGGAACAGGCCGGGGAGCTGTTTTTT.

This chain joins TRBV7-2 and TRBJ1-5; no clear D. The length of the CDR3 is 15 residues. Germline assignment: CDR1 SGHTA and CDR2 FQGNSA. V lost 1 base and J lost 0, with 7 bases in between. The CDR3 sequence: CASSLGGISNQPQHF. The CDR3, as DNA: TGTGCCAGCAGCTTAGGAGGGATTAGCAATCAGCCCCAGCATTTT.